What follows is one T cell receptor beta chain and its context. Trimming stripped 1 base from V and 4 bases from J, with 10 bases between. The germline V gene encodes CDR1 LNHDA and CDR2 SQIVND (reference sequence). The CDR3 length is 14 residues. 60 Vbeta and 13 Jbeta primers were used in PCR. Repertoires were generated with immunoSEQ multiplex PCR, while TCRdb's copy carries only in-frame clones and drops some. The repertoire holds 240,000 or so clones, with 81% as singletons. This sample was taken from a study of cytomegalovirus exposure and HLA in healthy donors. About the research overall: Earlier, some 170 million T cells were analyzed, and 117 million unique TCR beta sequences were found among them.

The chain uses TRBV19 and TRBJ1-2; tentative D call: TRBD1 (6 bases). The specimen sequenced was PBMCs. The TCR was taken from a woman aged 60-75 years in good health and CMV-seropositive. CDR3 amino acids: CASSIGGLLYGYTF. For the CDR3, the DNA is TGTGCCAGTAGTATAGGGGGGCTGCTCTATGGCTACACCTTC.